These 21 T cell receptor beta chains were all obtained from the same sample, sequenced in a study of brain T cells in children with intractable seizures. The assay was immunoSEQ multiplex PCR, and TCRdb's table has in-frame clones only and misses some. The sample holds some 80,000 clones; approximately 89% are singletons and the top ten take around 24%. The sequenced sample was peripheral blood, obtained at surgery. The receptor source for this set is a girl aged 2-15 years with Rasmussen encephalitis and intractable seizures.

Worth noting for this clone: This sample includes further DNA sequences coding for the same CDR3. CDR3 region: CSVENPPRGQDGYTF. In DNA, the CDR3 is TGCAGCGTTGAAAATCCCCCACGTGGACAGGATGGCTACACCTTC. V gene TRBV29-1 combines with J gene TRBJ1-2, with 7 bases identical to TRBD1. V dropped 2 bases and J dropped 6; count of bases not matched to a gene: 12. Germline CDR1 is SQVTM and CDR2 is ANQGSEA. The CDR3 sequence is 15 residues long.

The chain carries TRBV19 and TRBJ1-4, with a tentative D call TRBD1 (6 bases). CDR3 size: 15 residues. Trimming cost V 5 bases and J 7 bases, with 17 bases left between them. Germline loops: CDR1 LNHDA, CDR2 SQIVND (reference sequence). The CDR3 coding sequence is TGTGCCAGTAGTCCCTACAGGGAAGGTGGTGAAAAACTGTTTTTT. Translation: CASSPYREGGEKLFF.

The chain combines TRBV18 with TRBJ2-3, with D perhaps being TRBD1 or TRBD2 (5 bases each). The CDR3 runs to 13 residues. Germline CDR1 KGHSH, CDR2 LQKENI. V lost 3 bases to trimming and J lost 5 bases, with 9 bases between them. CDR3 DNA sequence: TGTGCCAGCTCACCGGGGGTTGTAGATACGCAGTATTTT. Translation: CASSPGVVDTQYF.

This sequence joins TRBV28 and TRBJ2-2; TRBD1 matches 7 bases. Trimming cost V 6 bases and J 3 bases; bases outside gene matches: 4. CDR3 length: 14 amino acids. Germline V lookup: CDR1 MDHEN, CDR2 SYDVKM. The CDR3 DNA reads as TGTGCCAGCAGAACAGGGGTGGACACCGGGGAGCTGTTTTTT. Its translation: CASRTGVDTGELFF.

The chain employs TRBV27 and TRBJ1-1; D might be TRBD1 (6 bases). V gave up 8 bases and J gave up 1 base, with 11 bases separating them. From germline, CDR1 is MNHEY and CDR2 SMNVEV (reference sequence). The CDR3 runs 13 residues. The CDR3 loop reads CASRIRGNTEAFF. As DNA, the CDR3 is TGTGCCAGCCGCATCAGGGGGAACACTGAAGCTTTCTTT.

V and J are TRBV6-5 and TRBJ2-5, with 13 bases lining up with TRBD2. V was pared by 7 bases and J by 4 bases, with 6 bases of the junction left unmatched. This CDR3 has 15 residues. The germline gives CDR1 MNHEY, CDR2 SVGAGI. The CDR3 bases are TGTGCCAGCAAAGGGACTAGCGGGATCGGAGAGACCCAGTACTTC. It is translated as CASKGTSGIGETQYF.

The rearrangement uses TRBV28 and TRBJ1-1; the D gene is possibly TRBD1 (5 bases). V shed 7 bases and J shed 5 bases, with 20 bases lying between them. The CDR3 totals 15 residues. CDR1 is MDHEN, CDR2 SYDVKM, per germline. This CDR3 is CASTRYGWGSTEAFF. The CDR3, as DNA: TGTGCCAGCACCCGTTACGGCTGGGGGTCAACTGAAGCTTTCTTT.

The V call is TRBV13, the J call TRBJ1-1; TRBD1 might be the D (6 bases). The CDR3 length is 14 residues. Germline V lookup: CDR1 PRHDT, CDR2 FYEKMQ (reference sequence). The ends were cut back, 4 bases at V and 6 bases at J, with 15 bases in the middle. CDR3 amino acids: CASSSQGGSAEAFF. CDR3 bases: TGTGCCAGCAGCTCCCAAGGGGGGAGTGCTGAAGCTTTCTTT. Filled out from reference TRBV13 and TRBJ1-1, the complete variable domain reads AAGVIQSPRHLIKEKRETATLKCYPIPRHDTVYWYQQGPGQDPQFLISFYEKMQSDKGSIPDRFSAQQFSDYHSELNMSSLELGDSALYFCASSSQGGSAEAFFGQGTRLTVV.

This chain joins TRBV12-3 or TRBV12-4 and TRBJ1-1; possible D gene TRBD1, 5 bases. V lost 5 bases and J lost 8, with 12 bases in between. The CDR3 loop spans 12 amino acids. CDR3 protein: CASSRGYSEAFF. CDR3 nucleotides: TGTGCCAGCAGTCGGGGGTATTCCGAAGCTTTCTTT.

CDR3 coding DNA: TGTGCCAGTAGGAACATGGGGACAGGGAACACCGGGGAGCTGTTTTTT. This sequence encodes CASRNMGTGNTGELFF. The genes are TRBV19 and TRBJ2-2, with TRBD1 identical over 8 bases. The CDR3 has 16 amino acids. With V trimmed by 6 bases and J by 1 base, 7 bases remained unmatched. CDR1 and CDR2 from the germline V gene are LNHDA and SQIVND (reference sequence).

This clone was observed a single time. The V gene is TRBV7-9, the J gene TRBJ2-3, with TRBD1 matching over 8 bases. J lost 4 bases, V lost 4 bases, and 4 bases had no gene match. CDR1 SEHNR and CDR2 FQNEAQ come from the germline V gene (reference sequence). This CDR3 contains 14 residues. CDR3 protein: CASSSTGEADTQYF. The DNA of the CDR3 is TGTGCCAGCAGCTCGACAGGGGAGGCAGATACGCAGTATTTT. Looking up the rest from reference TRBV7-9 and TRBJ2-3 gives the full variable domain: DTGVSQNPRHKITKRGQNVTFRCDPISEHNRLYWYRQTLGQGPEFLTYFQNEAQLEKSRLLSDRFSAERPKGSFSTLEIQRTEQGDSAMYLCASSSTGEADTQYFGPGTRLTVL.

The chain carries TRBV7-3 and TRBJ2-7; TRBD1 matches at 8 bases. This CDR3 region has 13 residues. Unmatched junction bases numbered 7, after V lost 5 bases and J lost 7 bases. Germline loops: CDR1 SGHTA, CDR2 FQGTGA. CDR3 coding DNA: TGTGCCAGCAGCGGCGTCACAGGGGGTGAGCAGTACTTC. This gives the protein CASSGVTGGEQYF.

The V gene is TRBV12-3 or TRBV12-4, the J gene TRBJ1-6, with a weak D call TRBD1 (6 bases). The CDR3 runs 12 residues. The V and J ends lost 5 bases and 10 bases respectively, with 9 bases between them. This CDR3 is CASSRGNSPLHF. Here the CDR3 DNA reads TGTGCCAGCAGTAGGGGGAACTCACCCCTCCACTTT.

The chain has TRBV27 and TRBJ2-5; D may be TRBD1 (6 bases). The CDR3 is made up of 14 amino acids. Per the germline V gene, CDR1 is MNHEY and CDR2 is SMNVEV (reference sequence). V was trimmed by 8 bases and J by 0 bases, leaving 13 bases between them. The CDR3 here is CASPFRDNQETQYF. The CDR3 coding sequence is TGTGCCAGCCCCTTCCGGGACAACCAAGAGACCCAGTACTTC.

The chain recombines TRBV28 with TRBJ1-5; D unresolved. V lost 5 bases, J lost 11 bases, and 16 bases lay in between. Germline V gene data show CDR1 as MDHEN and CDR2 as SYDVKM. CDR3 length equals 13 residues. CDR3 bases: TGTGCCAGCAGTCTCGGCCAGCCCCGGGCCCAGCATTTT. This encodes CASSLGQPRAQHF.

The CDR3 coding sequence is TGTGCCAGCAGCCAAACTGGACTTCAAGAGACCCAGTACTTC. It translates to CASSQTGLQETQYF. The chain combines TRBV14 with TRBJ2-5; weak D call: TRBD2 (5 bases). The germline CDR1 and CDR2 sequences are SGHDN and FVKESK. The CDR3 extends over 14 amino acids. Trimming left V 2 bases short and J 2 bases short, with 9 bases between.

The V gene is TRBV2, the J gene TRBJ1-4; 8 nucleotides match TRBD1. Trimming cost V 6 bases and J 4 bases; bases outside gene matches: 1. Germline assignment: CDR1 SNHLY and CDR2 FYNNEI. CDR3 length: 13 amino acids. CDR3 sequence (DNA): TGTGCCAGCAGAGGACAGGGTAATGAAAAACTGTTTTTT. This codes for CASRGQGNEKLFF. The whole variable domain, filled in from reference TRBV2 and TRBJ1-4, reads EPEVTQTPSHQVTQMGQEVILRCVPISNHLYFYWYRQILGQKVEFLVSFYNNEISEKSEIFDDQFSVERPDGSNFTLKIRSTKLEDSAMYFCASRGQGNEKLFFGSGTQLSVL.

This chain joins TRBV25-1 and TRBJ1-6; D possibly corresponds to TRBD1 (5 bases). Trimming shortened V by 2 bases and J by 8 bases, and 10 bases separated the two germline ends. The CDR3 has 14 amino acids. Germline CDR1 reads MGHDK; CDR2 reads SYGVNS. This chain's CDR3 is CASSEGGRDSPLHF. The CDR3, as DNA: TGTGCCAGCAGTGAAGGGGGGAGGGATTCACCCCTCCACTTT.

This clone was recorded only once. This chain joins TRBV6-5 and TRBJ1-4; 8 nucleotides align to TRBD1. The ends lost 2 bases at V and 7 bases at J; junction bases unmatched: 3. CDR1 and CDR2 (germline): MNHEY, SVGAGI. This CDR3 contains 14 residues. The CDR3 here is CASSYTGGSEKLFF. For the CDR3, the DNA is TGTGCCAGCAGTTACACAGGGGGGAGTGAAAAACTGTTTTTT.

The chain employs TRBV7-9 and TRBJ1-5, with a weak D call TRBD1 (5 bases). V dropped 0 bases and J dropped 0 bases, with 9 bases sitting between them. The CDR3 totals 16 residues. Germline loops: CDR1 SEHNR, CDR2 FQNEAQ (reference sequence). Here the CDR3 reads CASSLAGGVSNQPQHF. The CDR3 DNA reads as TGTGCCAGCAGCTTAGCGGGAGGGGTTAGCAATCAGCCCCAGCATTTT.

CDR3 sequence reads: CASSPSGLKNTEAFF. In DNA form, the CDR3 reads TGTGCCAGTAGTCCTAGCGGACTGAAGAACACTGAAGCTTTCTTT. The chain employs TRBV19 and TRBJ1-1; D unresolved. This CDR3 has 15 residues. Trimming took off 5 bases at V and 1 base at J, with 14 bases between the two ends. Germline V CDR1 and CDR2: LNHDA, SQIVND (reference sequence).